This T cell receptor (beta chain) was recovered during a study of T cell repertoires in cytomegalovirus infection. On the study more broadly: CMV epitopes used comprised recently identified HLA-C-restricted ones and well-studied HLA-B-restricted ones. A matching HLA type, together with CMV infection, was signaled by public TCR beta signatures.

For this clonotype: Its antigen is unknown.

Via MiXCR, TCRdb re-called the reads, giving one row per CDR3 protein. The table has 80,000 or so distinct CDR3 sequences, about 40% seen once. The input for sequencing was CD8+ T cells from cultured PBMCs, taken from culture after CMV antigen stimulation. The TCR comes from a human donor in good health (CMV status not recorded). Some clones in this sample may be carry-over from other donors' samples.

This CDR3 reads CASSVQVLSTDTQYF. CDR3 bases: TGTGCCAGCAGCGTCCAAGTCCTTTCCACAGATACGCAGTATTTT. This sequence joins TRBV9 and TRBJ2-3; D is unclear. With 2 bases removed from V and 2 bases from J, the gap between germline ends came to 12 bases. CDR3 size: 15 residues. From germline, CDR1 is SGDLS and CDR2 YYNGEE.